Below are 25 T cell receptor beta chains sequenced from a single sample in a study of blood T cells in healthy people across ages. A sample-barcoded 5' primer and a J-beta primer mix were used in a second PCR of about 6 to 12 cycles. TCRdb redid the calling of the 5' RACE reads with MiXCR, one entry per CDR3 protein. This sample yields approximately 940,000 distinct CDR3 sequences, of which around 48% are seen a single time; under 15% belongs to the top ten. Sequencing was performed on blood. The receptors here all came from a man aged 25-40 years in good health.

V gene TRBV3-1 combines with J gene TRBJ1-1; D not resolved. The CDR3 is 15 residues long. Trimming cost V 2 bases and J 0 bases, with 10 bases left between them. Germline assignment: CDR1 LGHDT and CDR2 YNNKEL (reference sequence). The CDR3 DNA follows: TGTGCCAGCAGCCAAATTTCAGGCATGAACACTGAAGCTTTCTTT. Protein sequence: CASSQISGMNTEAFF.

The gene calls are TRBV7-2 and TRBJ2-7; D is perhaps TRBD1 or TRBD2 (7 bases each). CDR1 and CDR2 from the germline V gene are SGHTA and FQGNSA. The CDR3 is 16 amino acids. Trimming shortened V by 5 bases and J by 4 bases, and 21 bases separated the two germline ends. The CDR3 nucleotides are TGTGCCAGCAGCCGATACGGAGCGGGACAGAAATACGAGCAGTACTTC. Amino acid sequence: CASSRYGAGQKYEQYF.

The chain combines TRBV24-1 with TRBJ2-3; D not certain. The V end lost 4 bases, the J end lost 6 bases, and 10 bases lay between the germline ends. The CDR3 spans 13 residues. The germline V gene encodes CDR1 KGHDR and CDR2 SFDVKD. The chain's CDR3 is CATSEWSSDTQYF. DNA for the CDR3: TGTGCCACCAGTGAGTGGTCTTCGGATACGCAGTATTTT.

The chain couples TRBV9 to TRBJ1-2, with 7 bases lining up with TRBD1. Germline V gene lookup returns CDR1 SGDLS and CDR2 YYNGEE. The CDR3 is 16 amino acids. J gave up 4 bases and V 3 bases, and 12 bases lay outside the gene matches. Here the CDR3 DNA reads TGTGCCAGCAGCGACAGACAGGGTGCCTATTCCTATGGCTACACCTTC. Encoded protein: CASSDRQGAYSYGYTF. Full variable domain (missing parts from reference TRBV9 and TRBJ1-2): DSGVTQTPKHLITATGQRVTLRCSPRSGDLSVYWYQQSLDQGLQFLIQYYNGEERAKGNILERFSAQQFPDLHSELNLSSLELGDSALYFCASSDRQGAYSYGYTFGSGTRLTVV.

The sample holds many counts of this clonotype. The V and J genes are TRBV4-2 and TRBJ2-1; 7 bases agree with TRBD2. The length of the CDR3 is 15 residues. Germline V CDR1 and CDR2: LGHNA, YNFKEQ. Trimming cost V 1 base and J 4 bases; bases outside gene matches: 4. In nucleotides, the CDR3 is TGTGCCAGCAGCCAAGCACTAGCGAATTACAATGAGCAGTTCTTC. Its protein product is CASSQALANYNEQFF.

This chain connects TRBV9 to TRBJ2-3; D gene ambiguous. Germline-derived CDR1 and CDR2 are SGDLS and YYNGEE. Trimming shortened V by 0 bases and J by 2 bases, and 10 bases separated the two germline ends. The CDR3 covers 15 residues. The CDR3 sequence: CASSVGPRVTDTQYF. The CDR3 nucleotides are TGTGCCAGCAGCGTAGGGCCAAGGGTCACAGATACGCAGTATTTT.

J is TRBJ2-7 and V is TRBV14; D remains unclear. The germline V gene encodes CDR1 SGHDN and CDR2 FVKESK. The CDR3 runs 13 residues. V shed 4 bases and J shed 4 bases, with 11 bases lying between them. The CDR3 here is CASSPLPGYEQYF. In DNA, the CDR3 is TGTGCCAGCAGCCCTCTTCCTGGGTACGAGCAGTACTTC.

This clonotype showed up just a few times. CDR3 bases: TGCAGCGTCCGTGACAGATTGACTTACTACGAGCAGTACTTC. It yields the protein CSVRDRLTYYEQYF. V gene TRBV29-1 combines with J gene TRBJ2-7, with D tentatively TRBD1 (5 bases). The germline gives CDR1 SQVTM, CDR2 ANQGSEA. V was clipped by 6 bases and J by 3 bases, with 18 bases between them. The CDR3 is made up of 14 amino acids.

The DNA for the CDR3 is TGCAGTGCTAGCGGGGGCAGGGAGAATCAGCCCCAGCATTTT. It is translated as CSASGGRENQPQHF. This chain links TRBV20-1 with TRBJ1-5; possible D gene TRBD1, 6 bases. Germline assignment: CDR1 DFQATT and CDR2 SNEGSKA (reference sequence). The CDR3 is made up of 14 amino acids. The V and J ends lost 3 bases and 4 bases respectively, with 13 bases between them.

Comment on this clonotype: A read error may explain this, as a much larger clone is one base away. The V and J genes are TRBV7-3 and TRBJ2-1, with TRBD2 as a possible D gene (5 bases). Germline V gene lookup returns CDR1 SGHTA and CDR2 FQGTGA. This CDR3 comprises 16 residues. Trimming took off 6 bases at V and 4 bases at J, with 19 bases between the two ends. In DNA form, the CDR3 reads TGTGCCAGCAGGGATATTGCAGGAGGCGGTTACAATGAGCAGTTCTTC. Protein: CASRDIAGGGYNEQFF.

The chain has TRBV20-1 and TRBJ1-1, with no clear D. The CDR3 covers 14 residues. V was shortened by 3 bases and J by 1 base, with 12 bases between the two germline ends. Germline CDR1 reads DFQATT; CDR2 reads SNEGSKA (reference sequence). The CDR3 DNA is TGCAGTGCTAGTAGGTTCCGGGCGAACACTGAAGCTTTCTTT. Protein product: CSASRFRANTEAFF.

V is TRBV3-1 and J is TRBJ2-3; D ambiguous. The V and J ends lost 4 bases and 6 bases respectively, with 11 bases between them. The germline gives CDR1 LGHDT, CDR2 YNNKEL (reference sequence). The CDR3 is 13 amino acids. CDR3 sequence (DNA): TGTGCCAGCAGCCTACAAGATCCGGATACGCAGTATTTT. It translates to CASSLQDPDTQYF.

This clonotype was counted only a few times. The J gene is TRBJ2-3, the V gene TRBV7-2; 7 bases line up with TRBD1. CDR3 size: 17 residues. The J segment lost 1 base and the V segment lost 3 bases, leaving 10 bases of the junction unmatched. Germline CDR1 SGHTA, CDR2 FQGNSA. As DNA, the CDR3 is TGTGCCAGCAGCTTGTCCGGGACAGCAACCCGCACAGATACGCAGTATTTT. Its protein product is CASSLSGTATRTDTQYF.

As for this clonotype: The junction shows a germline mismatch at one end, possibly a read error. This rearrangement joins TRBV7-7 to TRBJ2-1; D is undetermined. Germline assignment: CDR1 SSHAT and CDR2 FNYEAQ (reference sequence). The length of the CDR3 is 14 residues. CDR3 residues: CASSSQPTGNEQFF. The CDR3 nucleotides are TGTGCTAGCAGCTCTCAGCCTACGGGCAATGAGCAGTTCTTC.

The chain employs TRBV18 and TRBJ2-3; weak D call: TRBD1 (5 bases). Trimming stripped 3 bases from V and 4 bases from J, with 11 bases between. The CDR3 spans 14 residues. Germline loops: CDR1 KGHSH, CDR2 LQKENI. The CDR3 DNA is TGTGCCAGCTCACCGACCACAGGTGCAGATACGCAGTATTTT. Translated: CASSPTTGADTQYF.

V and J are TRBV12-3 or TRBV12-4 and TRBJ2-1, with 13 nucleotides matching TRBD2. The CDR3 spans 14 residues. J was trimmed by 10 bases and V by 4 bases; bases with no gene match: 4. The CDR3 coding sequence is TGTGCCAGCAGTTCGACTAGCGGGGGGACAGAGCAGTTCTTC. Translating it yields CASSSTSGGTEQFF.

V gene TRBV7-8 combines with J gene TRBJ2-3; TRBD2 might be the D (5 bases). V dropped 6 bases and J dropped 0 bases, with 19 bases sitting between them. The germline CDR1 and CDR2 sequences are SGHVS and FQNEAQ. The CDR3 contains 17 residues. CDR3 sequence reads: CASRSARTRTSTDTQYF. In DNA, the CDR3 is TGTGCCAGCAGATCCGCGCGGACTCGTACTAGCACAGATACGCAGTATTTT.

In its sample, this clonotype was seen once. The chain carries TRBV20-1 and TRBJ2-1; possibly TRBD1 or TRBD2 for D (5 bases each). The CDR3 runs 13 residues. Germline V gene lookup returns CDR1 DFQATT and CDR2 SNEGSKA (reference sequence). Trimming stripped 8 bases from V and 1 base from J, with 12 bases between. The CDR3 protein is CSTLWGSYNEQFF. CDR3 sequence (DNA): TGCAGTACCCTTTGGGGGTCCTACAATGAGCAGTTCTTC.

The gene calls are TRBV9 and TRBJ2-1; TRBD2 aligns across 13 bases. The CDR3 loop spans 17 amino acids. V was pared by 0 bases and J by 4 bases, with 4 bases of the junction left unmatched. Germline CDR1 is SGDLS and CDR2 is YYNGEE. CDR3 DNA sequence: TGTGCCAGCAGCGTAGAGGGGACTAGCGGGATTTACAATGAGCAGTTCTTC. It codes for CASSVEGTSGIYNEQFF.

The V gene is TRBV15, the J gene TRBJ2-7; 8 bases match TRBD2. V was pared by 6 bases and J by 7 bases, with 14 bases of the junction left unmatched. The CDR3 covers 15 residues. The V gene's germline CDR1 is LNHNV and CDR2 YYDKDF (reference sequence). CDR3 amino acids: CATRDSGESYNEQYF. DNA of the CDR3: TGTGCCACCAGGGATAGCGGGGAGTCCTACAATGAGCAGTACTTC.

The chain recombines TRBV11-1 with TRBJ2-7; TRBD2 matches at 9 bases. There are 15 residues in the CDR3. V lost 0 bases and J lost 3; bases outside the gene matches: 3. Germline V lookup: CDR1 SGHAT, CDR2 FQDESV (reference sequence). This CDR3 is CASSLAPSGDYEQYF. The CDR3 nucleotides are TGTGCCAGCAGCTTAGCGCCTAGCGGGGACTACGAGCAGTACTTC.

This clonotype has a handful of counts. The rearrangement uses TRBV19 and TRBJ2-1, with D possibly matching TRBD2 (6 bases). The germline V and J ends were trimmed by 7 bases and 2 bases, with 15 bases remaining between them. Germline CDR1 is LNHDA and CDR2 is SQIVND (reference sequence). The length of the CDR3 is 15 residues. CDR3 amino acids: CASNNPGLTYNEQFF. The DNA for the CDR3 is TGTGCCAGTAATAATCCGGGACTGACCTACAATGAGCAGTTCTTC.

The chain employs TRBV4-3 and TRBJ2-1, with 11 bases fitting TRBD2. CDR3 size: 18 residues. V lost 1 base to trimming and J lost 0 bases; unmatched junction nucleotides: 5. CDR1 is LGHNA and CDR2 is YSLEER in the germline V gene. The CDR3 here is CASSQGPGLADSYNEQFF. In nucleotides, the CDR3 is TGCGCCAGCAGCCAAGGCCCGGGACTAGCGGACTCCTACAATGAGCAGTTCTTC.

This clonotype has at least ten counts. The CDR3 DNA reads TGCAGTGCCTTCCGGGGGGGGGCAGATACGCAGTATTTT. Its protein product is CSAFRGGADTQYF. The chain employs TRBV20-1 and TRBJ2-3, with TRBD2 matching over 8 bases. CDR3 size: 13 residues. Germline CDR1 is DFQATT and CDR2 is SNEGSKA (reference sequence). After removal of 6 bases from V and 4 bases from J, the junction contained 6 bases not matched to a gene.

The chain couples TRBV27 to TRBJ1-5, with no clear D. Germline V gives CDR1 MNHEY, CDR2 SMNVEV (reference sequence). V dropped 1 base and J dropped 2 bases, with 3 bases sitting between them. The CDR3 covers 13 residues. The CDR3 is CASSLWGNQPQHF. The CDR3 nucleotides read TGTGCCAGCAGTTTATGGGGCAATCAGCCCCAGCATTTT.